This T cell receptor beta chain was recorded in a study of metastatic and nonmetastatic thyroid tumors. CDR1 is MDHEN and CDR2 is SYDVKM in the germline V gene. The CDR3 is 14 amino acids. Not a single patient had been given any form of treatment at any point before undergoing thyroid surgery. There are many counts of this clone. TCRdb reanalyzed the PCR reads with MiXCR. The sample records approximately 30,000 clones, roughly 17% being singletons. Sequencing input: blood. This sequence joins TRBV28 and TRBJ2-3, with D perhaps TRBD1 (6 bases). This TCR was recovered from a male donor with papillary thyroid cancer or a benign thyroid nodule (not recorded which). Some clones in this sample may be carry-over from other donors' samples. The DNA of the CDR3 is TGTAGTTCCCAGGGGACCCCGCACCGAGATACGCAGTATTTT. This sequence encodes CSSQGTPHRDTQYF.